These 32 T cell receptor beta chains originate from one sample sequenced in a study of blood T cells in healthy people across ages. Primers used in a second PCR of roughly 6 to 12 cycles were a sample-barcoded 5' primer and a J-beta primer mix. Using its own MiXCR run on the 5' RACE reads, TCRdb lists one record per CDR3 protein. The data hold fewer than 2,000,000 distinct CDR3 sequences, with about 35% observed a single time. The sequenced sample was blood. These receptor sequences come from a woman in her 30s in good health.

This rearrangement joins TRBV4-1 to TRBJ2-7; D is perhaps TRBD2 (7 bases). Deletions cut 1 base from V and 5 bases from J, with 15 bases between. Germline V gene data show CDR1 as MGHRA and CDR2 as YSYEKL. This CDR3 spans 15 amino acids. CDR3 coding DNA: TGCGCCAGCAGCCAAGGACGGGGGGCTCGAAACGAGCAGTACTTC. It translates to CASSQGRGARNEQYF.

The chain carries TRBV10-3 and TRBJ2-7; D unclear. Germline CDR1 reads ENHRY; CDR2 reads SYGVKD. The CDR3 is 14 amino acids. With 3 bases removed from V and 2 bases from J, the gap between germline ends came to 11 bases. The CDR3 spells CAISDGLDTYEQYF. The CDR3 nucleotides read TGTGCCATCAGTGATGGGTTGGATACCTACGAGCAGTACTTC.

There are a few counts of this clonotype. The chain employs TRBV7-6 and TRBJ2-3; 10 bases agree with TRBD1. The CDR3 totals 16 residues. The junction had 9 bases not matched to a gene; V was cut back by 5 bases and J by 4 bases. Germline assignment: CDR1 SGHVS and CDR2 FNYEAQ. CDR3 in DNA: TGTGCCAGCAGCCGGATGGGACAGGGGCTGGCAGATACGCAGTATTTT. Translation: CASSRMGQGLADTQYF.

This clonotype turned up a few times. V gene TRBV4-1 combines with J gene TRBJ1-4, with D unresolved. The V end lost 4 bases, the J end lost 4 bases, and 13 bases lay between the germline ends. From germline, CDR1 is MGHRA and CDR2 YSYEKL. The CDR3 loop spans 15 amino acids. The CDR3 loop is CASSPSGLGNEKLFF. The DNA for the CDR3 is TGCGCCAGCAGCCCATCGGGCTTGGGTAATGAAAAACTGTTTTTT.

The chain links TRBV7-2 to TRBJ1-5; D ambiguous. This CDR3 region has 14 residues. V lost 5 bases and J lost 9, with 17 bases in between. The germline CDR1 and CDR2 sequences are SGHTA and FQGNSA. DNA of the CDR3: TGTGCCAGCAGCCCCTTATTTGCGGGGAGGCCCCAGCATTTT. Its translation is CASSPLFAGRPQHF.

Only a few counts were recorded for this clonotype. The chain joins TRBV20-1 to TRBJ1-2; a weak D match, TRBD1 (5 bases). V dropped 2 bases and J dropped 3 bases, with 7 bases sitting between them. The CDR3 consists of 12 residues. CDR1 and CDR2 from the germline V gene are DFQATT and SNEGSKA (reference sequence). The CDR3 bases are TGCAGTGCTAGATGGACATACTATGGCTACACCTTC. It is translated as CSARWTYYGYTF.

The chain couples TRBV7-3 to TRBJ2-1, with 8 bases that match TRBD2. Germline V lookup: CDR1 SGHTA, CDR2 FQGTGA. The CDR3 consists of 14 residues. Trimming removed 6 bases from V and 9 bases from J; junction bases left unmatched: 10. CDR3 protein: CASRARRGAGEQFF. The DNA for the CDR3 is TGTGCCAGCAGGGCCAGGCGGGGGGCGGGTGAGCAGTTCTTC.

This clonotype was found a few times. The rearrangement uses TRBV7-9 and TRBJ2-3; 9 positions agree with TRBD2. Germline assignment: CDR1 SEHNR and CDR2 FQNEAQ (reference sequence). V lost 4 bases and J lost 1; bases outside the gene matches: 6. The CDR3 sequence is 16 residues long. The CDR3 sequence is CASSSPERGGTDTQYF. The DNA of the CDR3 is TGTGCCAGCAGCTCCCCCGAGCGGGGGGGCACAGATACGCAGTATTTT. Combining the CDR3 with reference TRBV7-9 and TRBJ2-3 gives the whole variable domain DTGVSQNPRHKITKRGQNVTFRCDPISEHNRLYWYRQTLGQGPEFLTYFQNEAQLEKSRLLSDRFSAERPKGSFSTLEIQRTEQGDSAMYLCASSSPERGGTDTQYFGPGTRLTVL.

In this sample, this clonotype turned up many times. The chain uses TRBV20-1 and TRBJ2-3, with TRBD2 matching over 9 bases. CDR1 and CDR2 (germline): DFQATT, SNEGSKA (reference sequence). With 6 bases clipped from V and 1 base from J, the junction kept 11 bases outside the gene matches. This CDR3 is 16 amino acids long. The CDR3 sequence is CSAVKGGRAGTDTQYF. As DNA, the CDR3 is TGCAGTGCCGTCAAGGGCGGGAGGGCCGGCACAGATACGCAGTATTTT.

This rearrangement joins TRBV12-3 or TRBV12-4 to TRBJ2-5, with D possibly being TRBD2 (5 bases). The CDR3 is 13 residues long. V lost 3 bases, J lost 11 bases, and 16 bases lay in between. The CDR3 loop reads CASSFGRYNEQYF. CDR3 nucleotide sequence: TGTGCCAGCAGTTTTGGGAGATACAATGAGCAGTACTTC.

The genes are TRBV4-1 and TRBJ2-7; TRBD2 matches 11 bases. The V gene's germline CDR1 is MGHRA and CDR2 YSYEKL. The CDR3 loop spans 19 amino acids. V was pared by 1 base and J by 3 bases, with 14 bases of the junction left unmatched. For the CDR3, the DNA is TGCGCCAGCAGCCAAGTTGAGACCATCACTAGCGGGAGATACTACGAGCAGTACTTC. It is translated as CASSQVETITSGRYYEQYF.

Comment on this clonotype: Given a much more abundant clone one base away, this may be a read error. J is TRBJ1-2 and V is TRBV7-9; the match to TRBD1 covers 8 bases. Germline V lookup: CDR1 SEHNR, CDR2 FQNEAQ (reference sequence). This CDR3 is built from 14 residues. CDR3 loop: CASSSGQGIYDYTF. The CDR3 DNA sequence: TGTGCCAGCAGCAGTGGACAGGGAATCTATGACTACACCTTC.

This clonotype was found a few times. The genes are TRBV5-1 and TRBJ2-7; no clear D. This CDR3 has 15 amino acids. Germline loops: CDR1 SGHRS, CDR2 YFSETQ. V was pared by 0 bases and J by 2 bases, with 12 bases between. The DNA of the CDR3 is TGCGCCAGCAGCTTGGGCAAGACCGTTACCTACGAGCAGTACTTC. As protein: CASSLGKTVTYEQYF.

This clonotype was seen a few times. V gene TRBV5-1 combines with J gene TRBJ2-5; possibly TRBD1 for D (6 bases). The germline gives CDR1 SGHRS, CDR2 YFSETQ. Trimming pared 2 bases from V and 5 bases from J, leaving 16 bases between. CDR3 size: 15 residues. The CDR3 loop is CASSLTDSPRETQYF. CDR3 coding DNA: TGCGCCAGCAGCTTAACGGACAGCCCAAGGGAGACCCAGTACTTC.

The chain is built from TRBV5-1 and TRBJ2-7, with D unresolved. Gene TRBJ2-5 matches the end of the DNA better, so the J call may be wrong. There are 13 residues in the CDR3. Germline-derived CDR1 and CDR2 are SGHRS and YFSETQ. CDR3 in DNA: TGCGCCAGCAGACCGGTCTTAGCCGAGACCCAGTACTTC. Its protein is CASRPVLAETQYF.

In its sample, this clonotype was seen a few times. The chain uses TRBV3-1 and TRBJ2-1; D may be TRBD1 (6 bases). This CDR3 has 16 amino acids. From germline, CDR1 is LGHDT and CDR2 YNNKEL (reference sequence). The V end was cut by 1 base, the J end by 0 bases, with 10 bases between. CDR3 nucleotide sequence: TGTGCCAGCAGCCAAGTGCGACAGGTCTCCTACAATGAGCAGTTCTTC. Translated, it gives CASSQVRQVSYNEQFF.

The V and J genes are TRBV7-9 and TRBJ2-5; 10 bases agree with TRBD1. The better agreement between TRBJ2-7 and the DNA end casts doubt on the J call. CDR1 and CDR2 from the germline V gene are SEHNR and FQNEAQ (reference sequence). The CDR3 covers 18 residues. CDR3 DNA sequence: TGTGCCAGCAGCTCACCGACAGGGGGCCGCTTAAGCTCCTACGAGCAGTACTTC. Translation gives CASSSPTGGRLSSYEQYF.

V gene TRBV3-1 combines with J gene TRBJ2-7, with D maybe TRBD2 (5 bases). Per germline, CDR1 LGHDT and CDR2 YNNKEL (reference sequence). Trimming removed 3 bases at V and 0 bases at J, with 15 bases between. This CDR3 has 16 residues. The CDR3 DNA is TGTGCCAGCAGCCACCTCCCCGGGGTAGCCTCCTACGAGCAGTACTTC. This codes for CASSHLPGVASYEQYF.

V usage is TRBV20-1 and J usage is TRBJ2-7; TRBD1 matches at 12 bases. With 0 bases clipped from V and 6 bases from J, the junction kept 9 bases outside the gene matches. CDR3 length equals 16 residues. Germline values: CDR1 DFQATT, CDR2 SNEGSKA (reference sequence). CDR3 bases: TGCAGTGCTAGAGACTCAATGGGACAGGGGGCTTTCGAGCAGTACTTC. Protein: CSARDSMGQGAFEQYF.

This clonotype appeared many times. The chain joins TRBV20-1 to TRBJ2-5, with 9 nucleotides matching TRBD2. Trimming removed 6 bases from V and 5 bases from J; junction bases left unmatched: 7. This CDR3 comprises 13 residues. Germline V gene data show CDR1 as DFQATT and CDR2 as SNEGSKA (reference sequence). CDR3 residues: CSAEGLAGETQYF. CDR3 sequence (DNA): TGCAGTGCGGAGGGGCTAGCGGGGGAGACCCAGTACTTC.

V usage is TRBV7-8 and J usage is TRBJ2-5; unclear D gene. The CDR3 has 14 residues. Germline loops: CDR1 SGHVS, CDR2 FQNEAQ. V was shortened by 3 bases and J by 3 bases, with 11 bases between the two germline ends. Here the CDR3 DNA reads TGTGCCAGCAGCTTTGGGTGGGAAAAAGAGACCCAGTACTTC. Amino acid sequence: CASSFGWEKETQYF.

V is TRBV10-1 and J is TRBJ2-5; TRBD2 is a possible D gene (5 bases). CDR1 and CDR2 from the germline V gene are WNHNN and SYGVQD (reference sequence). Trimming pared 0 bases from V and 2 bases from J, leaving 13 bases between. The CDR3 has 16 residues. The CDR3 reads CASSESMAGLQETQYF. The CDR3 DNA reads TGCGCCAGCAGTGAGTCAATGGCGGGCTTACAAGAGACCCAGTACTTC.

The chain uses TRBV6-4 and TRBJ2-1; the D is unclear. From germline, CDR1 is MRHNA and CDR2 SNTAGT. With 0 bases removed from V and 2 bases from J, the gap between germline ends came to 11 bases. The CDR3 is 16 residues long. The CDR3 coding sequence is TGTGCCAGCAGTGACTCGGATGAAGCTGCCTACAATGAGCAGTTCTTC. Its translation is CASSDSDEAAYNEQFF.

Here the CDR3 reads CASSQGGGPRLEGTDTQYF. CDR3 DNA sequence: TGCGCCAGCAGCCAAGGGGGAGGGCCCCGCCTTGAGGGCACAGATACGCAGTATTTT. This chain links TRBV4-1 with TRBJ2-3; 7 positions match TRBD2. Per the germline V gene, CDR1 is MGHRA and CDR2 is YSYEKL. V was pared by 1 base and J by 1 base, with 14 bases of the junction left unmatched. The CDR3 has 19 residues.

This clonotype came up a few times. This chain uses TRBV29-1 with TRBJ2-2, with 9 bases lining up with TRBD1. Germline-derived CDR1 and CDR2 are SQVTM and ANQGSEA. V lost 5 bases, J lost 3 bases, and 4 bases stayed unmatched. The CDR3 is made up of 14 amino acids. The CDR3 coding sequence is TGCAGCGTTCTTCGGACAGGGGACACCGGGGAGCTGTTTTTT. Protein: CSVLRTGDTGELFF.

This chain connects TRBV7-9 to TRBJ1-1; unclear D gene. Trimming took off 1 base at V and 11 bases at J, with 20 bases between the two ends. This CDR3 region has 15 residues. Germline V lookup: CDR1 SEHNR, CDR2 FQNEAQ (reference sequence). CDR3 nucleotide sequence: TGTGCCAGCAGCTTAGGCGCCGAACCGTACAAGCGGGCTTTCTTT. Encoded protein: CASSLGAEPYKRAFF.

Turning to this clonotype: Germline and junction disagree at one end, which may indicate a read error. The rearrangement joins TRBV7-9 to TRBJ2-5; a possible D gene is TRBD2 (7 bases). This CDR3 spans 16 amino acids. The germline CDR1 and CDR2 sequences are SEHNR and FQNEAQ (reference sequence). CDR3 DNA sequence: TGTACCAGCAGCTCCAGAGGGGGGGGACCCCAAGAGACCCAGTACTTC. Translated: CTSSSRGGGPQETQYF.

The chain recombines TRBV20-1 with TRBJ2-7, with 12 bases lining up with TRBD2. The CDR3 consists of 16 residues. Unmatched junction bases numbered 7, after V lost 0 bases and J lost 4 bases. Germline lookup yields CDR1 DFQATT and CDR2 SNEGSKA (reference sequence). CDR3 region: CSARDPRLAGEYEQYF. The CDR3 region has the DNA TGCAGTGCTAGAGATCCACGACTAGCGGGAGAATACGAGCAGTACTTC.

This chain uses TRBV6-5 with TRBJ2-7; 9 positions agree with TRBD1. Trimming cost V 10 bases and J 4 bases; bases outside gene matches: 17. The CDR3 runs 16 residues. The germline V gene encodes CDR1 MNHEY and CDR2 SVGAGI. The CDR3 nucleotides read TGTGCCACCAGGTCCGGGACAGGGAACGGTAGGTACGAGCAGTACTTC. Encoded protein: CATRSGTGNGRYEQYF.

Comments on this clonotype: This may be a read error: a much more frequent sequence differs by one nucleotide. This sequence joins TRBV6-5 and TRBJ2-7; 12 bases are shared with TRBD1. The length of the CDR3 is 14 residues. CDR1 MNHEY and CDR2 SVGAGI come from the germline V gene. J gave up 12 bases and V 6 bases, and 12 bases lay outside the gene matches. The CDR3 DNA follows: TGTGCCAGCAGGTCCGGGACAGGGGGCAGGGTTCGGTACTTC. Protein product: CASRSGTGGRVRYF.

This clonotype was recorded a few times. This chain connects TRBV18 to TRBJ2-1; D might be TRBD2 (7 bases). The V gene's germline CDR1 is KGHSH and CDR2 LQKENI. The CDR3 is made up of 15 amino acids. Trimming removed 6 bases from V and 7 bases from J, with 19 bases in between. The CDR3 sequence: CASSPGRGAWNEQFF. CDR3 bases: TGTGCCAGCTCTCCTGGACGGGGGGCTTGGAATGAGCAGTTCTTC. Drawing the rest from reference TRBV18 and TRBJ2-1, the complete variable domain is NAGVMQNPRHLVRRRGQEARLRCSPMKGHSHVYWYRQLPEEGLKFMVYLQKENIIDESGMPKERFSAEFPKEGPSILRIQQVVRGDSAAYFCASSPGRGAWNEQFFGPGTRLTVL.

The CDR3: CASRSRDTQYF. The CDR3 coding sequence is TGTGCCAGCCGCTCCAGAGATACGCAGTATTTT. This chain joins TRBV6-5 and TRBJ2-3, with D uncertain. Trimming left V 8 bases short and J 5 bases short, with 8 bases between. CDR1 and CDR2 from the germline V gene are MNHEY and SVGAGI. The CDR3 runs 11 residues.